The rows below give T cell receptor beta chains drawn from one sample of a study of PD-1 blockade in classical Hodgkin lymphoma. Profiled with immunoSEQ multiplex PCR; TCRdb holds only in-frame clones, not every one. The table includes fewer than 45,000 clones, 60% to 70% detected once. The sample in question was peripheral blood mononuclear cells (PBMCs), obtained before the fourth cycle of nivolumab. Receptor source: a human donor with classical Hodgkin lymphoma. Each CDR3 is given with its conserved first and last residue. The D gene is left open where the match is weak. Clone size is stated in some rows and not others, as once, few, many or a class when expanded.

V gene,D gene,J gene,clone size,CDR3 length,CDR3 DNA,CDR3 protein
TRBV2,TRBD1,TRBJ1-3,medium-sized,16,TGTGCCAGCCGGGGGACAGGGCGAAACTCTGGAAACACCATATATTTT,CASRGTGRNSGNTIYF
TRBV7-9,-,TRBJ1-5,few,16,TGTGCCAGCACCCGTGTCGGACCCTTGGGCAATCAGCCCCAGCATTTT,CASTRVGPLGNQPQHF
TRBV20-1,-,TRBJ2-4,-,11,TGCAGTGCTAGAGTAGGGGACATTCAGTACTTC,CSARVGDIQYF
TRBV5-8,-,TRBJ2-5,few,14,TGTGCCAGCAGCCCGGAGGTCAATCAGGAGACCCAGTACTTC,CASSPEVNQETQYF
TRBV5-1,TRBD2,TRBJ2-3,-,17,TGCGCCAGCAGCCGCGGAAGAGCGGCGGGGGGAGGAGATACGCAGTATTTT,CASSRGRAAGGGDTQYF
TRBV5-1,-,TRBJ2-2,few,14,TGCGCCAGTAAGGGGACTTTGAACACCGGGGAGCTGTTTTTT,CASKGTLNTGELFF
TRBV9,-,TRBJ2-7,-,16,TGTGCCAGCAGCGTAGGAGGTAGGGGGACCGGGGACGAGCAGTACTTC,CASSVGGRGTGDEQYF
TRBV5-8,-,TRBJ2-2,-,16,TGTGCCAGCAGCTTGGTAGGGACGGTGAACACCGGGGAGCTGTTTTTT,CASSLVGTVNTGELFF
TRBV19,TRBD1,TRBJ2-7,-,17,TGTGCCAGTAGTATGATTATCCGGGACAGGGGCCCCTACGAGCAGTACTTC,CASSMIIRDRGPYEQYF
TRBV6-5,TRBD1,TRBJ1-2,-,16,TGTGCCAGCAGTTACGGCCGGGACAGGTCCTCCTATGGCTACACCTTC,CASSYGRDRSSYGYTF
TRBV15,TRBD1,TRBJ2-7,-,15,TGTGCCACCAGCAGAGTCACAGGGGGCCCCTACGAGCAGTACTTC,CATSRVTGGPYEQYF
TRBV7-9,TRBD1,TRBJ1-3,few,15,TGTGCCAGCAGCCCAGGGACAGTGATCGGAAACACCATATATTTT,CASSPGTVIGNTIYF
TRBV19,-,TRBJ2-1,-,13,TGTGCCAGTAGTATCCGTACCTACAATGAGCAGTTCTTC,CASSIRTYNEQFF
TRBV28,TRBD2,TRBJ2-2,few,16,TGTGCCAGCAGTTTCCTACCCGGGACTAGCCCCGGGGAGCTGTTTTTT,CASSFLPGTSPGELFF
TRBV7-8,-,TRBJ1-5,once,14,TGTGCCAGCAGCTTAGCGTCCAGGTCCGACGACCAGCATTTT,CASSLASRSDDQHF
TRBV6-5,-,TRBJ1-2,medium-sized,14,TGTGCCAGCGGTCCTCGGGGCCACCCCTATGGCTACACCTTC,CASGPRGHPYGYTF
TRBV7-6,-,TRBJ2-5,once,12,TGTGCCAGCAGCTTAGCGAAGGAGACCCAGTACTTC,CASSLAKETQYF
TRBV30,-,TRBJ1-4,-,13,TGTGCCTGGAGTCCTACGGCCTGGGGGGAATTGTTTTTT,CAWSPTAWGELFF
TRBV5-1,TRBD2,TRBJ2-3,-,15,TGCGCCAGCAGCTTTAGCGGGGGTTACACAGATACGCAGTATTTT,CASSFSGGYTDTQYF
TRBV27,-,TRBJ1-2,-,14,TGTGCCAGCAGTTCTCAGGGTCGAAGTGGTGGCTACACCTTC,CASSSQGRSGGYTF
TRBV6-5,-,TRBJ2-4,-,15,TGTGCCAGCAGCCTGGGCCAGTGGGCCAAAAACATTCAGTACTTC,CASSLGQWAKNIQYF
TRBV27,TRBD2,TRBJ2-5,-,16,TGTGCCAGCACTTCTAGCGGGAGGCCACAGAGGAAGACCCAGTACTTC,CASTSSGRPQRKTQYF
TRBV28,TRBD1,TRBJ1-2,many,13,TGTGCCAGCAGTATCGACAGGGGCTATGGCTACACCTTC,CASSIDRGYGYTF
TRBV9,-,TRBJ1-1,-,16,TGTGCCAGCAGCGTAGGCGGGGGTCGAAAGAACACTGAAGCTTTCTTT,CASSVGGGRKNTEAFF
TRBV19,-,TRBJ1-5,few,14,TGTGCCAGTAACAGGCAGCCTAGCAATCAGCCCCAGCATTTT,CASNRQPSNQPQHF
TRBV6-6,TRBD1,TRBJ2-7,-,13,TGTGCCAGCAGCAAACAGGGGTTTGGAGAGCAGTACTTC,CASSKQGFGEQYF
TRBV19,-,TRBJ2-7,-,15,TGTGCCAGTAGTACCCCTTCGGGCAGGGTTGGCGAGCAGTACTTC,CASSTPSGRVGEQYF
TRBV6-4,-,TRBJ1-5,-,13,TGTGCCAGCAGTCCCCAGGGAGATCAGCCCCAGCATTTT,CASSPQGDQPQHF
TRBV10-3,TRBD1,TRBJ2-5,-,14,TGTGCCATCAGTGGACAGGGTGGGCAAGAGACCCAGTACTTC,CAISGQGGQETQYF
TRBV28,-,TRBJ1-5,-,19,TGTGCCAGCAGTTTATACTCGGACGAGGGGGGGAGGAGGGTTCAGCCCCAGCATTTT,CASSLYSDEGGRRVQPQHF
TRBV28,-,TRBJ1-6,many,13,TGTGCCAGCAGACCGAGAATTAATTCACCCCTCCACTTT,CASRPRINSPLHF
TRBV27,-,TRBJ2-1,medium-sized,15,TGTGCCAGCAGTTTATCGAGACGGGGTTACAATGAGCAGTTCTTC,CASSLSRRGYNEQFF
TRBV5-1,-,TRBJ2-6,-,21,TGCGCCAGCAGCTTGGAGGTCAGTTCCGTACTTGCAGGCTCTGGGGCCAACGTCCTGACTTTC,CASSLEVSSVLAGSGANVLTF
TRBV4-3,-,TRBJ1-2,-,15,TGCGCCAGCAGCCAAACCCAGGACACTAACTATGGCTACACCTTC,CASSQTQDTNYGYTF
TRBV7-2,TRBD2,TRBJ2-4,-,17,TGTGCCAGCAGCTTATTGGGGGGGGACCAAGCCAAAAACATTCAGTACTTC,CASSLLGGDQAKNIQYF
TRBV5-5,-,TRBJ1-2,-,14,TGTGCCAGCAGCTCTGAACTGACCTTCTATGGCTACACCTTC,CASSSELTFYGYTF
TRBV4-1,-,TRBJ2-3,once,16,TGCGCCAGCAGACGTGGTTCTACAGGGAGTCGTGATACGCAGTATTTT,CASRRGSTGSRDTQYF
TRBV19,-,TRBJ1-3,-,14,TGTGCCAGTAGTCTTGGAGTCTCTGGAAACACCATATATTTT,CASSLGVSGNTIYF
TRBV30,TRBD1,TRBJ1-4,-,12,TGTGCCTCACTGCGGGACAGGGAAGAACTGTTTTTT,CASLRDREELFF
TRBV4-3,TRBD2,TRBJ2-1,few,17,TGCGCCAGCAGCCATGGGACTAGCGGGAGGGCCGGTAATGAGCAGTTCTTC,CASSHGTSGRAGNEQFF
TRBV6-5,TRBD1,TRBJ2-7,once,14,TGTGCCAGCAGTTACTCTGACAGGGGGCCCGAGCAGTACTTC,CASSYSDRGPEQYF
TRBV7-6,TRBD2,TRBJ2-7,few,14,TGTGCCAGCAGCTTGTTGACTAGCAGCTACGAGCAGTACTTC,CASSLLTSSYEQYF
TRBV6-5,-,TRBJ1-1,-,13,TGTGCCAGCAGTCTCGACTCGTACACTGAAGCTTTCTTT,CASSLDSYTEAFF
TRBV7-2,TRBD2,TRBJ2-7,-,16,TGTGCCAGCAGCTTATCGGGCGGGGGGGCCGGCTACGAGCAGTACTTC,CASSLSGGGAGYEQYF
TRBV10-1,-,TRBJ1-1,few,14,TGCGCCAGCAGCAATACAGGGAGCGGGACTGAAGCTTTCTTT,CASSNTGSGTEAFF
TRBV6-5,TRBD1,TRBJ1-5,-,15,TGTGCCAGCAGTTCGCTCGGGACAGGGGATCAGCCCCAGCATTTT,CASSSLGTGDQPQHF
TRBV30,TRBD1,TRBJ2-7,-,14,TGTGCCTGGAGTAGCGACAGGGACAGCCACGAGCAGTACTTC,CAWSSDRDSHEQYF
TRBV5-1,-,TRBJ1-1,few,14,TGCGCCAGCAGCCTGGGGATAGGGAACACTGAAGCTTTCTTT,CASSLGIGNTEAFF
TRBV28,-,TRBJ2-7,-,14,TGTGCCAGCACTCAGGGGTGGGGAACCTACGAGCAGTACTTC,CASTQGWGTYEQYF
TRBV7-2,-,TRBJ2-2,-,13,TGTGCCAGCAGCCAAGGCAACACCGGGGAGCTGTTTTTT,CASSQGNTGELFF
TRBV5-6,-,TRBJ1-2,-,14,TGTGCCAGCAGCTTGGTAGCGAGTTTCTATGGCTACACCTTC,CASSLVASFYGYTF
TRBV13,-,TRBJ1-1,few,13,TGTGCCAGCAGCTCGGACACGAACACTGAAGCTTTCTTT,CASSSDTNTEAFF